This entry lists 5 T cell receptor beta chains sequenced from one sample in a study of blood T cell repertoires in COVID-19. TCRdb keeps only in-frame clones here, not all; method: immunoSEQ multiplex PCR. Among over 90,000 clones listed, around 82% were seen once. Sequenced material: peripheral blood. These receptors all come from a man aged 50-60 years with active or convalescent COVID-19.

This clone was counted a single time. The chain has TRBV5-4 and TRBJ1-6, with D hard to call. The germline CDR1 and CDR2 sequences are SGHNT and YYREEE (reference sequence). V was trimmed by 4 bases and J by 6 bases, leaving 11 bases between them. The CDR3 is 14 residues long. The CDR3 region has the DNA TGTGCCAGCAGCATGGACTACCGTAATTCACCCCTCCACTTT. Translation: CASSMDYRNSPLHF.

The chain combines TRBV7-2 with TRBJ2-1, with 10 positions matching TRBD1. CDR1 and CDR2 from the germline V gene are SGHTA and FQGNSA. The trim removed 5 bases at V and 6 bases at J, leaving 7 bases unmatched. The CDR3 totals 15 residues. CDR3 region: CASSPGQGRFNEQFF. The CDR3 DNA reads TGTGCCAGCAGCCCGGGACAGGGGAGGTTCAATGAGCAGTTCTTC.

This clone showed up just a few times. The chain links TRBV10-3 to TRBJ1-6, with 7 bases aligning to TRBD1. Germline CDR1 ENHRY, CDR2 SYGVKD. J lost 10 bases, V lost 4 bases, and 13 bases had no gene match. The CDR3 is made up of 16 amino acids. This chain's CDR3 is CAISGAGTGAWSPLHF. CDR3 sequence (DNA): TGTGCCATCAGTGGGGCCGGAACAGGGGCATGGTCACCCCTCCACTTT.

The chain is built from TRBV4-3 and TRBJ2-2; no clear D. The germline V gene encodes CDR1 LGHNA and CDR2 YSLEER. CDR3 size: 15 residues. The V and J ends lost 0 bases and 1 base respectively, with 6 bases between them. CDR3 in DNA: TGCGCCAGCAGCCAAGATTATCTGAACACCGGGGAGCTGTTTTTT. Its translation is CASSQDYLNTGELFF.

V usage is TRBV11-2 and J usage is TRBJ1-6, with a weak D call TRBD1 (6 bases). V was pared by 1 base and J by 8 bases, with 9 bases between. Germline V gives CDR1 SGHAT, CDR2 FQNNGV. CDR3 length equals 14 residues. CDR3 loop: CASSLGGGDSPLHF. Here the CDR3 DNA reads TGTGCCAGCAGCTTAGGAGGGGGTGATTCACCCCTCCACTTT.